This entry lists 7 T cell receptor beta chains sequenced from one sample in a study of STAT5B mutations in CD4+ large granular lymphocyte leukemia. Some clones are missing from TCRdb's copy, which holds only in-frame ones; the method was immunoSEQ multiplex PCR. The table includes roughly 36,000 clones, 69% detected once. The sequenced sample consisted of CD4+ T cells from blood buffy coats. The receptors stem from a human donor in good health.

This chain links TRBV2 with TRBJ1-6; D remains unclear. Trimming left V 8 bases short and J 3 bases short, with 8 bases between. This CDR3 comprises 13 residues. The germline gives CDR1 SNHLY, CDR2 FYNNEI. The CDR3 region has the DNA TGTGCCAGCCAGTCAGACTATAATTCACCCCTCCACTTT. It is translated as CASQSDYNSPLHF.

The chain combines TRBV2 with TRBJ1-2, with D unclear. Looked up from germline, CDR1 is SNHLY and CDR2 is FYNNEI. V was clipped by 6 bases and J by 4 bases, with 15 bases between them. This CDR3 has 14 residues. In nucleotides, the CDR3 is TGTGCCAGCAGGACGGGCCTTACTAGCTATGGCTACACCTTC. Translated: CASRTGLTSYGYTF.

The chain links TRBV18 to TRBJ2-7, with D unresolved. The V end was cut by 6 bases, the J end by 0 bases, with 6 bases between. Germline V lookup: CDR1 KGHSH, CDR2 LQKENI. The CDR3 extends over 12 amino acids. CDR3 loop: CASSLSSYEQYF. In nucleotides, the CDR3 is TGTGCCAGCTCCCTGAGCTCCTACGAGCAGTACTTC.

V and J are TRBV10-3 and TRBJ2-2; 8 bases are a match to TRBD2. The CDR3 runs to 11 residues. Germline V gives CDR1 ENHRY, CDR2 SYGVKD. With 6 bases clipped from V and 10 bases from J, the junction kept 1 base outside the gene matches. CDR3 protein: CAISGGVELFF. For the CDR3, the DNA is TGTGCCATCAGCGGGGGGGTGGAGCTGTTTTTT.

This chain uses TRBV28 with TRBJ2-5; TRBD2 matches at 9 bases. Germline V lookup: CDR1 MDHEN, CDR2 SYDVKM. The J segment lost 1 base and the V segment lost 6 bases, leaving 6 bases of the junction unmatched. This CDR3 is 15 amino acids long. The CDR3 DNA sequence: TGTGCCAGCAGCTTAGCGGGGGTTCTCCAAGAGACCCAGTACTTC. Its protein is CASSLAGVLQETQYF.

The table lists this clone with a few counts. The gene calls are TRBV25-1 and TRBJ2-2; D not certain. The CDR3 consists of 15 residues. Between the trimmed V and J ends, which lost 0 bases and 2 bases, there was a span of 7 bases. From germline, CDR1 is MGHDK and CDR2 SYGVNS. Written as DNA, the CDR3 is TGTGCCAGCAGTGAATATAGGCTAAACACCGGGGAGCTGTTTTTT. Protein sequence: CASSEYRLNTGELFF.

This chain connects TRBV6-1 to TRBJ2-2; D call uncertain. Germline V gene lookup returns CDR1 MNHNS and CDR2 SASEGT. Trimming removed 6 bases at V and 6 bases at J, with 11 bases between. This CDR3 is built from 13 residues. The CDR3 here is CASSVVDAGELFF. CDR3 DNA sequence: TGTGCCAGCAGCGTGGTTGATGCCGGGGAGCTGTTTTTT.